The 20 T cell receptor beta chains presented below share a single source sample, sequenced in a study of T cell responses to AZD1222 COVID-19 vaccine. Measured with immunoSEQ multiplex PCR; TCRdb has only the in-frame clones, and not every one. The sample contains over 150,000 clones, 85% to 90% of which appear only once. The sample in question was peripheral blood, obtained 28 days after the second AZD1222 dose. These receptors were obtained from an adult who received the AZD1222 COVID-19 vaccine.

The V and J genes are TRBV7-3 and TRBJ1-6; unclear D gene. The CDR3 has 13 amino acids. Germline CDR1 and CDR2: SGHTA and FQGTGA. Trimming took off 2 bases at V and 10 bases at J, with 9 bases between the two ends. The CDR3 DNA reads TGTGCCAGCAGCTTACCCCCGGGGTCACCCCTCCACTTT. Residues: CASSLPPGSPLHF.

In this sample, this clone turned up once. This chain connects TRBV15 to TRBJ1-6; D remains ambiguous. This CDR3 has 14 amino acids. V shed 1 base and J shed 7 bases, with 8 bases lying between them. Germline V gene lookup returns CDR1 LNHNV and CDR2 YYDKDF (reference sequence). The CDR3 is CATSRGQPNSPLHF. The CDR3 DNA is TGTGCCACCAGCAGAGGCCAGCCGAATTCACCCCTCCACTTT.

V is TRBV7-2 and J is TRBJ1-3; D is uncertain. CDR3 length: 13 amino acids. The V gene lost 1 base and the J gene lost 3 bases, with 4 bases spanning the gap. Germline V CDR1 and CDR2: SGHTA, FQGNSA. The CDR3 DNA is TGTGCCAGCAGCTTAGACTATGGAAACACCATATATTTT. Protein product: CASSLDYGNTIYF. Using reference TRBV7-2 and TRBJ1-3 for the parts outside the CDR3, the full variable domain is GAGVSQSPSNKVTEKGKDVELRCDPISGHTALYWYRQSLGQGLEFLIYFQGNSAPDKSGLPSDRFSAERTGGSVSTLTIQRTQQEDSAVYLCASSLDYGNTIYFGEGSWLTVV.

This chain connects TRBV9 to TRBJ2-3; weak D call: TRBD2 (6 bases). Germline V gene lookup returns CDR1 SGDLS and CDR2 YYNGEE. This CDR3 has 15 amino acids. Trimming removed 6 bases at V and 11 bases at J, with 25 bases between. The CDR3 DNA reads TGTGCCAGCACCGCCCCCTCGGGAGCTCCTATACGGCAGTATTTT. Its translation: CASTAPSGAPIRQYF.

The chain has TRBV20-1 and TRBJ1-1, with TRBD1 as a possible D gene (6 bases). V dropped 7 bases and J dropped 4 bases, with 10 bases sitting between them. The CDR3 has 11 amino acids. Germline V gene data show CDR1 as DFQATT and CDR2 as SNEGSKA (reference sequence). CDR3 sequence reads: CSVQGSTEAFF. DNA of the CDR3: TGCAGTGTACAGGGTAGCACTGAAGCTTTCTTT.

The chain is built from TRBV7-9 and TRBJ2-7; possible D gene TRBD1, 5 bases. CDR1 is SEHNR, CDR2 FQNEAQ, per germline (reference sequence). The CDR3 extends over 15 amino acids. The V gene lost 1 base and the J gene lost 2 bases, with 12 bases spanning the gap. The chain's CDR3 is CASSLGAGIPYEQYF. The CDR3 bases are TGTGCCAGCAGCTTAGGGGCAGGGATTCCCTACGAGCAGTACTTC. The full variable domain, in which reference TRBV7-9 and TRBJ2-7 provide the parts outside the CDR3, is DTGVSQNPRHKITKRGQNVTFRCDPISEHNRLYWYRQTLGQGPEFLTYFQNEAQLEKSRLLSDRFSAERPKGSFSTLEIQRTEQGDSAMYLCASSLGAGIPYEQYFGPGTRLTVT.

V usage is TRBV9 and J usage is TRBJ2-3, with D hard to call. The V gene's germline CDR1 is SGDLS and CDR2 YYNGEE. The CDR3 spans 15 residues. Trimming shortened V by 0 bases and J by 3 bases, and 11 bases separated the two germline ends. CDR3 region: CASSVGSIVTDTQYF. CDR3 nucleotide sequence: TGTGCCAGCAGCGTAGGGAGTATAGTTACAGATACGCAGTATTTT.

The rearrangement links TRBV18 to TRBJ2-6; D is possibly TRBD1 (5 bases). The V end was cut by 5 bases, the J end by 0 bases, with 5 bases between. Germline loops: CDR1 KGHSH, CDR2 LQKENI. The CDR3 covers 14 residues. The CDR3 bases are TGTGCCAGCTCAGACAGCTCTGGGGCCAACGTCCTGACTTTC. Amino acids: CASSDSSGANVLTF.

A few counts support this clone. This chain connects TRBV2 to TRBJ1-4; 7 bases map to TRBD1. The CDR3 covers 12 residues. Trimming took 4 bases from V and 8 from J; bases not matched to a gene: 1. CDR1 is SNHLY, CDR2 FYNNEI, per germline. CDR3 loop: CASSGTGEKLFF. CDR3 DNA sequence: TGTGCCAGCAGTGGGACAGGCGAAAAACTGTTTTTT. Full variable domain (remainder filled in from reference TRBV2 and TRBJ1-4): EPEVTQTPSHQVTQMGQEVILRCVPISNHLYFYWYRQILGQKVEFLVSFYNNEISEKSEIFDDQFSVERPDGSNFTLKIRSTKLEDSAMYFCASSGTGEKLFFGSGTQLSVL.

The rearrangement uses TRBV3-1 (or the pseudogene TRBV3-2) and TRBJ1-2, with D perhaps matching TRBD1 (6 bases). The germline V gene has CDR1 LGHDT and CDR2 YNNKEL (reference sequence). The CDR3 is 14 residues long. With 7 bases removed from V and 6 bases from J, the gap between germline ends came to 18 bases. Here the CDR3 DNA reads TGTGCCAGCAAAGGGGCAGGGGCGCGTCATGGCTACACCTTC. This encodes CASKGAGARHGYTF.

The table lists this clone with a count of one. This chain connects TRBV6-2 or TRBV6-3 to TRBJ2-1, with 10 bases matching TRBD2. J lost 10 bases, V lost 6 bases, and 21 bases had no gene match. Looked up from germline, CDR1 is MNHEY and CDR2 is SVGEGT. There are 18 residues in the CDR3. The CDR3 DNA is TGTGCCAGCAGCCCGACCCAGGGTAGCGGGGGGCGGGGGAGGGAGCAGTTCTTC. Protein sequence: CASSPTQGSGGRGREQFF.

The genes are TRBV6-5 and TRBJ1-2; D unclear. This CDR3 has 14 residues. The germline V gene encodes CDR1 MNHEY and CDR2 SVGAGI. Trimming pared 8 bases from V and 3 bases from J, leaving 16 bases between. CDR3 region: CASGVEVFYYGYTF. As DNA, the CDR3 is TGTGCCAGCGGGGTGGAGGTTTTTTACTATGGCTACACCTTC.

This chain uses TRBV5-1 with TRBJ2-2; 9 bases align to TRBD2. This CDR3 region has 16 residues. Trimming removed 4 bases from V and 3 bases from J; junction bases left unmatched: 7. In germline, CDR1 is SGHRS, CDR2 YFSETQ. DNA for the CDR3: TGCGCCAGCAGCCGACATAGCGGGGGTGACACCGGGGAGCTGTTTTTT. This sequence encodes CASSRHSGGDTGELFF.

A word on this clone: At one end, the junction sequence differs from germline, possibly due to a read error. The rearrangement joins TRBV10-3 to TRBJ1-5; D perhaps matches TRBD1 (6 bases). CDR3 length equals 15 residues. Germline CDR1 reads ENHRY; CDR2 reads SYGVKD. The CDR3 spells CAISESGQTNQPQHF. In nucleotides, the CDR3 is TGTGCCATCAGTGAGTCTGGACAGACTAATCAACCCCAGCATTTT.

The chain couples TRBV7-2 to TRBJ1-3; D gene unclear. Germline V gene lookup returns CDR1 SGHTA and CDR2 FQGNSA. The CDR3 is made up of 14 amino acids. The germline V and J ends were trimmed by 6 bases and 0 bases, with 9 bases remaining between them. The CDR3 protein is CASRNSASGNTIYF. CDR3 DNA sequence: TGTGCCAGCAGAAACAGTGCCTCTGGAAACACCATATATTTT. Filled out from reference TRBV7-2 and TRBJ1-3, the complete variable domain reads GAGVSQSPSNKVTEKGKDVELRCDPISGHTALYWYRQSLGQGLEFLIYFQGNSAPDKSGLPSDRFSAERTGGSVSTLTIQRTQQEDSAVYLCASRNSASGNTIYFGEGSWLTVV.

The chain combines TRBV9 with TRBJ1-5, with unresolved D. This CDR3 comprises 14 residues. CDR1 and CDR2 (germline): SGDLS, YYNGEE. The germline V and J ends were trimmed by 1 base and 4 bases, with 9 bases remaining between them. CDR3 residues: CASSVRGGNQPQHF. CDR3 coding DNA: TGTGCCAGCAGCGTACGCGGAGGGAATCAGCCCCAGCATTTT. The full variable domain, completed using reference TRBV9 and TRBJ1-5, is DSGVTQTPKHLITATGQRVTLRCSPRSGDLSVYWYQQSLDQGLQFLIQYYNGEERAKGNILERFSAQQFPDLHSELNLSSLELGDSALYFCASSVRGGNQPQHFGDGTRLSIL.

The gene calls are TRBV5-1 and TRBJ1-1; 7 positions agree with TRBD1. After removal of 4 bases from V and 3 bases from J, the junction contained 12 bases not matched to a gene. Germline-derived CDR1 and CDR2 are SGHRS and YFSETQ. This CDR3 spans 16 amino acids. CDR3 region: CASSPLQGRGDTEAFF. The CDR3, as DNA: TGCGCCAGCAGCCCACTACAGGGGCGGGGGGACACTGAAGCTTTCTTT.

This clone was counted once. The CDR3 nucleotides are TGTGCCTGGAGGACTGATAGGGGTCCTGGGGCCAACGTCCTGACTTTC. Translated: CAWRTDRGPGANVLTF. The V call is TRBV30, the J call TRBJ2-6; possibly TRBD1 for D (5 bases). The CDR3 length is 16 residues. The V end lost 3 bases, the J end lost 2 bases, and 14 bases lay between the germline ends. Germline CDR1 is GTSNPN and CDR2 is SVGIG (reference sequence).

The V call is TRBV27, the J call TRBJ1-5; D possibly corresponds to TRBD1 (5 bases). Germline V gives CDR1 MNHEY, CDR2 SMNVEV (reference sequence). The ends were cut back, 8 bases at V and 15 bases at J, with 17 bases in the middle. The CDR3 loop spans 11 amino acids. Here the CDR3 DNA reads TGTGCCAGCGGGACCGGGGGGGGAAGGCATTTT. Amino acids: CASGTGGGRHF.

This clone was observed a single time. The chain has TRBV30 and TRBJ1-2; D not resolved. Looked up from germline, CDR1 is GTSNPN and CDR2 is SVGIG (reference sequence). V lost 2 bases, J lost 0 bases, and 10 bases lay in between. This CDR3 has 14 amino acids. The CDR3 region has the DNA TGTGCCTGGAGTCGGGTTTCAGCTAACTATGGCTACACCTTC. Its protein product is CAWSRVSANYGYTF.